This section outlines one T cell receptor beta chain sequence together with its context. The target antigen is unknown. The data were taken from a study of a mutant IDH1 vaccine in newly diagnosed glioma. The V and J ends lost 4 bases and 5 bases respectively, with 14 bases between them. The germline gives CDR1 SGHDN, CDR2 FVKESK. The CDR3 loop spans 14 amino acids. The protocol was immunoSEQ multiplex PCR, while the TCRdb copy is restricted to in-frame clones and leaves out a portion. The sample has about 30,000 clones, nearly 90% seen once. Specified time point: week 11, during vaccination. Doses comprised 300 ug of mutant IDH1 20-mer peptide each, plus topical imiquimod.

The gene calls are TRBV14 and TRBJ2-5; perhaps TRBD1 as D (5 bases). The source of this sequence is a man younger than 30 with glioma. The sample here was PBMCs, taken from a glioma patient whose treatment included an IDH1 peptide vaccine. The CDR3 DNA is TGTGCCAGCAGCCTGACAGATCTTGGGGAGACCCAGTACTTC. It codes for CASSLTDLGETQYF.